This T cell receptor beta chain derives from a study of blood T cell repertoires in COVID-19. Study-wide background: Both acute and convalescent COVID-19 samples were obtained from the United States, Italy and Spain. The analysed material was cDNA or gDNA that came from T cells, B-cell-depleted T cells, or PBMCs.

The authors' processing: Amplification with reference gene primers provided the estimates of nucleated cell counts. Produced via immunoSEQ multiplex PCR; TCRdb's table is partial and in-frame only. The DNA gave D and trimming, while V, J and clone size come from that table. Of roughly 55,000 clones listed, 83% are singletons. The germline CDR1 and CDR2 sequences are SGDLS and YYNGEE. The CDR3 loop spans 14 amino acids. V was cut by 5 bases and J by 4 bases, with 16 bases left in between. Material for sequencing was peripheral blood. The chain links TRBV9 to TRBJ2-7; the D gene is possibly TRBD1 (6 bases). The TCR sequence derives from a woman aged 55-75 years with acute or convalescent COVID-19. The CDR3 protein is CASSGTGGQYEQYF. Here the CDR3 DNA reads TGTGCCAGCAGTGGAACCGGTGGACAGTACGAGCAGTACTTC.